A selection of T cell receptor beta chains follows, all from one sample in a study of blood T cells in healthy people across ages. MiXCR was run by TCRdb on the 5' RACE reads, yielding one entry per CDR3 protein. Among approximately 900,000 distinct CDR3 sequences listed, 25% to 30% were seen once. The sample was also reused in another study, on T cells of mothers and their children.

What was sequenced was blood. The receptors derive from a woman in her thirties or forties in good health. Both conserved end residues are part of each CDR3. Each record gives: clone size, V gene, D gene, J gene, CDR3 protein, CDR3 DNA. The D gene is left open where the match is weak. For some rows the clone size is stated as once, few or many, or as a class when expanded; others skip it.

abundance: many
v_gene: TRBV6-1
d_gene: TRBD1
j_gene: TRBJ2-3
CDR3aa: CATGTGGTDTQYF
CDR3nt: TGTGCCACCGGGACAGGGGGCACAGATACGCAGTATTTT

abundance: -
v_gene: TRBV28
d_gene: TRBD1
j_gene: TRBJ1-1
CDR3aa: CATLTGANTEAFF
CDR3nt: TGTGCCACCTTGACAGGGGCGAACACTGAAGCTTTCTTT

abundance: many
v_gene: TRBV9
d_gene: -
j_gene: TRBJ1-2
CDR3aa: CASSPIQGSNYGYTF
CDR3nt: TGTGCCAGCAGCCCCATACAGGGATCTAACTATGGCTACACCTTC

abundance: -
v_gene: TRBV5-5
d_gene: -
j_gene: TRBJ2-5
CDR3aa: CASSLGPSQETQYF
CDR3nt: TGTGCCAGCAGCTTAGGACCGTCCCAGGAGACCCAGTACTTC

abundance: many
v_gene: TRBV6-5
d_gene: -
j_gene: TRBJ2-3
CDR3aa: CASSYSTPLTRDTQYF
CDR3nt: TGTGCCAGCAGTTACTCGACCCCTTTGACACGAGATACGCAGTATTTT

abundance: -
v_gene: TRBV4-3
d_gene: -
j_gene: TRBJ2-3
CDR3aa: CASSQDLGPSDTQYF
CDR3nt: TGCGCCAGCAGCCAAGATTTGGGCCCCTCCGATACGCAGTATTTT

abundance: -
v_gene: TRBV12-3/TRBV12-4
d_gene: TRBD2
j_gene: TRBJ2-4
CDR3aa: CASSLVGGVAGNNEQYF
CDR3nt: TGTGCCAGCAGTTTAGTGGGGGGGGTAGCGGGCAACAATGAGCAGTACTTC

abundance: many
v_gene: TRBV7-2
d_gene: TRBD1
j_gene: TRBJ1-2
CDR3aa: CASSMGQGISGYTF
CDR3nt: TGTGCCAGCAGCATGGGACAGGGTATCTCTGGCTACACCTTC

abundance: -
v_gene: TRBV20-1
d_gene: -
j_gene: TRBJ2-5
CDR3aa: CSARGAGETQYF
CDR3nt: TGCAGTGCTAGAGGAGCAGGGGAGACCCAGTACTTC

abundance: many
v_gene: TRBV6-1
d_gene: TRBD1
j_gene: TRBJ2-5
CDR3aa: CASRRTGSGETQYF
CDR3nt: TGTGCCAGCAGACGGACAGGGTCAGGGGAGACCCAGTACTTC

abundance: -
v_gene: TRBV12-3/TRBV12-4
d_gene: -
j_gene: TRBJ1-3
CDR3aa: CASTARAGNTIYF
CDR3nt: TGTGCCAGCACCGCGAGGGCTGGAAACACCATATATTTT

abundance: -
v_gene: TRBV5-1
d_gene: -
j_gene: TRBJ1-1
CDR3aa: CASNLVGLYNTEAFF
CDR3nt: TGCGCCAGCAACTTGGTAGGTCTTTACAACACTGAAGCTTTCTTT

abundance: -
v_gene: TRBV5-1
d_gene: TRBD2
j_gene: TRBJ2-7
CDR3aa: CASSLGGGPGYEQYF
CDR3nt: TGCGCCAGCAGCCTCGGGGGGGGCCCCGGATACGAGCAGTACTTC

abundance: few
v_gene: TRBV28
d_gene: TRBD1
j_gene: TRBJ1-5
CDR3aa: CASSPSTGFVQPQHF
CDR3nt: TGTGCCAGCAGCCCCTCGACAGGGTTTGTTCAGCCCCAGCATTTT

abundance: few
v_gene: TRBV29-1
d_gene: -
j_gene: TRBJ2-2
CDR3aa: CSVDQGGAGVGELFF
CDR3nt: TGCAGCGTTGATCAGGGGGGCGCGGGTGTCGGGGAGCTGTTTTTT